This T cell receptor (beta chain) was documented in a study of identical twins (dated by TCRdb to about 2016). As for the study more broadly: To test whether fetal clonotypes persist, this study deep-sequenced TCR alpha and beta repertoires from monozygotic twins, from unrelated adults of various ages, and from cord blood. To rule out contamination, replicate twin experiments were performed at different times with different library preparation protocols. The study at large found these results: In monozygotic twins, out-of-frame TCR alpha sharing was systematically underestimated by recombination models, although the models agreed with sharing between unrelated individuals. Excess twin sharing in beta out-of-frame sequences was weaker because fewer shared sequences lowered the signal-to-noise ratio. Fewer insertions were carried by abundant cord blood beta clonotypes; a weaker similar trend was observed in young adult naive repertoires, while no such trend was observed in memory repertoires. Compared with coincidental sharing between unrelated individuals, an excess of low generation-probability sequences was observed among out-of-frame TCR alpha sequences shared between twins. Invariant T cells such as MAIT and iNKT could partly confound zero-insertion analyses, though diverse VJ usage argued against this for most clonotypes. Because the same donors could not be followed over many years, the conclusions relied on cross-sectional statistical analysis.

Libraries came from 5' RACE. The sample was run on an Illumina HiSeq 2000. A universal primer binding site was added through template switching, and the final cDNA carried a unique molecular identifier so that TCR cDNA molecules could be counted accurately. Specific primers in the conserved constant-segment region were used to synthesize first-strand cDNA for TCR alpha and beta chains. To control for contamination, every cDNA library was double barcoded, receiving both a SMART-Mk sample barcode and Illumina barcodes. TruSeq adapter sequences along with Illumina sample barcodes were introduced in two successive PCR steps. Sequencing of the TCR alpha and beta cDNA libraries was done on the Illumina HiSeq platform using custom primers. The paper's data handling went like this. Unique molecular identifiers were extracted from raw reads with MiGEC, and CDR3 positions were determined with MiXCR. Recombination models were inferred per individual with the repgenHMM and IGoR tools using an EM algorithm. Shared clonotype analysis was performed with the tcR package in R, normalizing sharing by the product of cloneset sizes. To study raw recombination without the effects of thymic and clonal selection, out-of-frame nonproductive sequences were analyzed. TCRdb reprocessing: public reads trimmed at Q25 with fastp, clones called with MiXCR, in-frame beta chains kept. Entries that share a CDR3 protein sequence are merged under the most common genes and DNA. TCRdb, not the original authors, processed these V and J calls. This sample holds a few hundred thousand distinct CDR3 sequences; 9% were observed only once. Of the sample, roughly 9% is held by the ten largest clones.

Every donor in the study was a healthy Caucasian. The researchers also sequenced three unrelated adults who were not twins: a male aged 18 to 30, a male aged 50 to 60, and a female aged 50 to 60. Miltenyi CD45RO+ enrichment and human naive T-cell isolation kits were used to isolate memory (CD45RO+) and naive T cells from PBMC. The table lists this clonotype with many counts. Its antigen remains unidentified. Base quality data are lacking; no much larger clone is found one base away. Clipping removes 8 bases from V and 4 bases from J, with 5 as the unmatched junction base count. CDR1 and CDR2 are drawn from the germline V gene: SQVTM, ANQGSEA. The CDR3 runs 13 amino acids, cysteine and phenylalanine included. The DNA shown is the 39-base CDR3, in frame from base 1.

This clonotype was sampled from a woman aged 45-65 years in good health. Specimen: naive T cells sorted from blood. The cell subset or site label, read with the paper, signifies: cells isolated with a human naive T-cell isolation kit. The chain is assembled from TRBV29-1 and TRBJ2-1; 10 bases in the junction line up with TRBD2. DNA sequence: TGCAGCTTGCGGACTAGCGGTTACAATGAGCAGTTCTTC. The translation is CSLRTSGYNEQFF.